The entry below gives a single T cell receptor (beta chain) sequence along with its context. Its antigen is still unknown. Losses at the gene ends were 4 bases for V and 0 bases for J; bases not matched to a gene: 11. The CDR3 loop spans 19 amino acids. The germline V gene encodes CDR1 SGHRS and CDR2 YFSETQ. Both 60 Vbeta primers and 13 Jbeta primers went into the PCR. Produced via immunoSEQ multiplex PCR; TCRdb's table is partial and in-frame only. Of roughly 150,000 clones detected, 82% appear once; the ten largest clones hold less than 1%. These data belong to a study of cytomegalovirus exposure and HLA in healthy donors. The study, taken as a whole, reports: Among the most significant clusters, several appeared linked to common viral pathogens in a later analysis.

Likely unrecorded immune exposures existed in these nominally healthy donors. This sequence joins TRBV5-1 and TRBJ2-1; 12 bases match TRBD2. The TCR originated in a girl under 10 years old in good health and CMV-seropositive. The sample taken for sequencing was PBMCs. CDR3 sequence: CASSLLLAGGRFSYNEQFF. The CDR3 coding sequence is TGCGCCAGCAGCCTATTACTAGCGGGAGGTCGATTCTCCTACAATGAGCAGTTCTTC.